Below, 28 T cell receptor beta chains from the same sample are listed, as sequenced in a study of cytomegalovirus exposure and HLA in healthy donors. The PCR was carried out with 60 Vbeta primers and 13 Jbeta primers. TCRdb's copy holds only in-frame clones and misses some; the assay was immunoSEQ multiplex PCR. This table holds about 99,000 clones. Sequenced: PBMCs. Every receptor here comes from a man between 35 and 55 years old in good health and CMV-seronegative.

This chain uses TRBV11-2 with TRBJ1-1, with 8 nucleotides matching TRBD1. With V trimmed by 4 bases and J by 4 bases, 2 bases remained unmatched. Germline values: CDR1 SGHAT, CDR2 FQNNGV. The CDR3 spans 13 residues. The CDR3 reads CASSYTGGTEAFF. The CDR3 region has the DNA TGTGCCAGCAGCTACACAGGGGGCACTGAAGCTTTCTTT.

The V call is TRBV7-2, the J call TRBJ1-5; D unresolved. The V gene lost 9 bases and the J gene lost 3 bases, with 12 bases spanning the gap. The CDR3 has 13 amino acids. The V gene's germline CDR1 is SGHTA and CDR2 FQGNSA. CDR3 loop: CASASDFNQPQHF. The CDR3 DNA is TGTGCCAGTGCTTCAGACTTCAATCAGCCCCAGCATTTT.

The chain uses TRBV2 and TRBJ2-1; 15 nucleotides match TRBD2. The length of the CDR3 is 14 residues. The germline CDR1 and CDR2 sequences are SNHLY and FYNNEI. The junction had 4 bases not matched to a gene; V was cut back by 7 bases and J by 9 bases. CDR3: CASIGTSGGSEQFF. The DNA of the CDR3 is TGTGCCAGCATTGGGACTAGCGGGGGGTCTGAGCAGTTCTTC.

For this clone: Other DNA sequences in the sample encode the same CDR3. Here the CDR3 reads CASSRQGARQYF. DNA for the CDR3: TGTGCCAGCAGCCGACAGGGGGCCAGGCAGTACTTC. The rearrangement links TRBV6-5 to TRBJ2-7; 10 positions match TRBD1. There are 12 residues in the CDR3. V shed 6 bases, J shed 9 bases, and the junction held 5 bases outside the gene matches. Per the germline V gene, CDR1 is MNHEY and CDR2 is SVGAGI.

The chain employs TRBV30 and TRBJ2-1, with a tentative D call TRBD1 (5 bases). V was clipped by 0 bases and J by 8 bases, with 14 bases between them. Looked up from germline, CDR1 is GTSNPN and CDR2 is SVGIG (reference sequence). This CDR3 region has 14 residues. As DNA, the CDR3 is TGTGCCTGGAGTGTCAGGGTCCTGGGCCATGAGCAGTTCTTC. Its translation: CAWSVRVLGHEQFF. The variable domain in full, with the rest retrieved from reference TRBV30 and TRBJ2-1, is SQTIHQWPATLVQPVGSPLSLECTVEGTSNPNLYWYRQAAGRGLQLLFYSVGIGQISSEVPQNLSASRPQDRQFILSSKKLLLSDSGFYLCAWSVRVLGHEQFFGPGTRLTVL.

The gene calls are TRBV4-3 and TRBJ1-1, with D tentatively TRBD1 (5 bases). V lost 2 bases and J 0 bases, leaving 13 bases between the germline ends. The CDR3 loop spans 16 amino acids. From germline, CDR1 is LGHNA and CDR2 YSLEER. The CDR3 region has the DNA TGCGCCAGCAGCCAATTCTTCGGGGGTATGAACACTGAAGCTTTCTTT. Protein: CASSQFFGGMNTEAFF.

The chain is built from TRBV28 and TRBJ2-1; TRBD2 aligns across 12 bases. This CDR3 has 17 residues. Germline V gene data show CDR1 as MDHEN and CDR2 as SYDVKM. V shed 1 base, J shed 9 bases, and the junction held 10 bases outside the gene matches. For the CDR3, the DNA is TGTGCCAGCAGTTTATACGGTCAACTAGCGGGAGGCGGTGAGCAGTTCTTC. This translates into CASSLYGQLAGGGEQFF.

The chain combines TRBV19 with TRBJ2-5; 12 bases are a match to TRBD2. Per the germline V gene, CDR1 is LNHDA and CDR2 is SQIVND (reference sequence). V was clipped by 3 bases and J by 4 bases; unmatched bases: 6. The CDR3 has 16 residues. For the CDR3, the DNA is TGTGCCAGTAGTATTCGACTAGCGGGAGTCGGAGAGACCCAGTACTTC. As protein: CASSIRLAGVGETQYF.

The V and J genes are TRBV7-9 and TRBJ2-7; 10 bases map to TRBD2. The CDR3 contains 13 residues. The germline gives CDR1 SEHNR, CDR2 FQNEAQ (reference sequence). Trimming at V came to 4 bases and at J to 11 bases, leaving 8 bases not matched to a gene. CDR3 amino acids: CASSSGTSVRKYF. The CDR3 DNA follows: TGTGCCAGCAGCTCCGGGACTAGCGTTAGGAAGTACTTC.

The chain is built from TRBV14 and TRBJ1-1, with D unresolved. The V gene lost 2 bases and the J gene lost 5 bases, with 9 bases spanning the gap. The V gene's germline CDR1 is SGHDN and CDR2 FVKESK. The CDR3 is 13 residues long. In DNA form, the CDR3 reads TGTGCCAGCAGCCAACAAGCGCGGACTGAAGCTTTCTTT. Translation: CASSQQARTEAFF. Full variable domain (missing parts from reference TRBV14 and TRBJ1-1): EAGVTQFPSHSVIEKGQTVTLRCDPISGHDNLYWYRRVMGKEIKFLLHFVKESKQDESGMPNNRFLAERTGGTYSTLKVQPAELEDSGVYFCASSQQARTEAFFGQGTRLTVV.

J is TRBJ1-1 and V is TRBV30, with D possibly TRBD1 on 6 matching bases. Germline CDR1 GTSNPN, CDR2 SVGIG (reference sequence). The CDR3 totals 13 residues. V lost 3 bases and J lost 3, with 11 bases in between. CDR3 coding DNA: TGTGCCTGGAGCAGGGGAGTGGACACTGAAGCTTTCTTT. Translation: CAWSRGVDTEAFF.

This chain uses TRBV18 with TRBJ1-1, with TRBD1 as a possible D gene (6 bases). CDR3 length: 14 amino acids. The V gene's germline CDR1 is KGHSH and CDR2 LQKENI. Between the trimmed V and J ends, which lost 2 bases and 6 bases, there was a span of 13 bases. This chain's CDR3 is CASSPSTGLPEAFF. DNA for the CDR3: TGTGCCAGCTCACCATCGACAGGACTCCCTGAAGCTTTCTTT.

The V call is TRBV18, the J call TRBJ1-2, with a tentative D call TRBD1 (6 bases). The germline V and J ends were trimmed by 2 bases and 3 bases, with 10 bases remaining between them. Looked up from germline, CDR1 is KGHSH and CDR2 is LQKENI. The CDR3 sequence is 14 residues long. This CDR3 reads CASSPAGAHYGYTF. In DNA form, the CDR3 reads TGTGCCAGCTCACCAGCGGGGGCCCACTATGGCTACACCTTC. Based on the CDR3 plus reference TRBV18 and TRBJ1-2, the full variable domain is NAGVMQNPRHLVRRRGQEARLRCSPMKGHSHVYWYRQLPEEGLKFMVYLQKENIIDESGMPKERFSAEFPKEGPSILRIQQVVRGDSAAYFCASSPAGAHYGYTFGSGTRLTVV.

The chain links TRBV4-2 to TRBJ2-7, with 11 bases matching TRBD2. V lost 5 bases, J lost 6 bases, and 15 bases stayed unmatched. CDR1 is LGHNA, CDR2 YNFKEQ, per germline. The CDR3 is 17 amino acids. CDR3 in amino acids: CASSSQTSGMGSGEQYF. The DNA of the CDR3 is TGTGCCAGCAGCTCTCAGACTAGCGGGATGGGTTCGGGCGAGCAGTACTTC.

This sequence joins TRBV28 and TRBJ2-1; D might be TRBD1 (6 bases). From germline, CDR1 is MDHEN and CDR2 SYDVKM. The V gene lost 2 bases and the J gene lost 5 bases, with 13 bases spanning the gap. The CDR3 totals 15 residues. CDR3 protein: CASSLTGSYHNEQFF. Written as DNA, the CDR3 is TGTGCCAGCAGTTTAACAGGGTCCTACCACAATGAGCAGTTCTTC.

The V call is TRBV7-2, the J call TRBJ1-2; D is perhaps TRBD1 (6 bases). V was clipped by 4 bases and J by 3 bases, with 9 bases between them. The CDR3 consists of 13 residues. Germline assignment: CDR1 SGHTA and CDR2 FQGNSA. The CDR3 loop reads CASSSNRDYGYTF. The DNA for the CDR3 is TGTGCCAGCAGCTCAAACAGGGACTATGGCTACACCTTC.

The rearrangement uses TRBV19 and TRBJ2-1, with TRBD2 identical over 7 bases. The trim removed 7 bases at V and 8 bases at J, leaving 14 bases unmatched. The CDR3 sequence is 15 residues long. CDR1 and CDR2 from the germline V gene are LNHDA and SQIVND (reference sequence). The CDR3 sequence is CASTPGLGFGDEQFF. The CDR3 DNA sequence: TGTGCCAGTACCCCCGGACTAGGGTTTGGCGATGAGCAGTTCTTC.

CDR3 DNA: TGTGCCAGCAGCTCTAGCATGAACACTGAAGCTTTCTTT. Protein sequence: CASSSSMNTEAFF. This sequence joins TRBV6-1 and TRBJ1-1; D gene unclear. V was clipped by 6 bases and J by 0 bases, with 8 bases between them. This CDR3 region has 13 residues. Germline values: CDR1 MNHNS, CDR2 SASEGT.

The genes are TRBV6-6 and TRBJ1-5, with 7 bases that match TRBD1. The germline gives CDR1 MNHNY, CDR2 SVGAGI (reference sequence). This CDR3 comprises 14 residues. The V gene end was trimmed by 4 bases and the J gene end by 8 bases; junction bases not matched to a gene: 8. This CDR3 is CASSSQGELKPQHF. The CDR3 DNA is TGTGCCAGCAGTTCCCAGGGGGAGTTAAAGCCCCAGCATTTT.

The chain employs TRBV18 and TRBJ2-5, with D possibly TRBD2 on 6 matching bases. Germline V gene lookup returns CDR1 KGHSH and CDR2 LQKENI. There are 15 residues in the CDR3. V gave up 5 bases and J gave up 1 base, with 14 bases separating them. Here the CDR3 reads CASSSGPGPQETQYF. The CDR3 region has the DNA TGTGCCAGCTCAAGCGGGCCCGGACCCCAAGAGACCCAGTACTTC.

The genes are TRBV28 and TRBJ2-1; 11 bases match TRBD2. The V gene's germline CDR1 is MDHEN and CDR2 SYDVKM. V was pared by 6 bases and J by 8 bases, with 18 bases of the junction left unmatched. The CDR3 is 18 residues long. The CDR3 is CASSPPWHLLAGVHEQFF. CDR3 coding DNA: TGTGCCAGCAGCCCTCCGTGGCACCTACTAGCGGGAGTTCATGAGCAGTTCTTC.

This chain connects TRBV30 to TRBJ2-5, with D unresolved. The CDR3 is 12 residues long. The V gene's germline CDR1 is GTSNPN and CDR2 SVGIG (reference sequence). V lost 1 base and J lost 5, with 8 bases in between. The CDR3 reads CAWSAVGETQYF. The CDR3 DNA sequence: TGTGCCTGGAGTGCGGTCGGGGAGACCCAGTACTTC.

This chain connects TRBV2 to TRBJ1-1; TRBD1 agrees at 7 bases. V shed 8 bases, J shed 8 bases, and the junction held 5 bases outside the gene matches. The CDR3 runs to 11 residues. Germline-derived CDR1 and CDR2 are SNHLY and FYNNEI. The CDR3 loop is CASRTGPEAFF. The CDR3 bases are TGTGCCAGCCGGACAGGCCCGGAAGCTTTCTTT.

Details on this clone: Other DNA sequences in this specimen translate into the identical CDR3. The chain has TRBV2 and TRBJ2-7, with unresolved D. The germline CDR1 and CDR2 sequences are SNHLY and FYNNEI. V shed 3 bases and J shed 2 bases, with 8 bases lying between them. This CDR3 has 13 residues. The CDR3: CASSERQAYEQYF. CDR3 coding DNA: TGTGCCAGCAGTGAGCGCCAGGCCTACGAGCAGTACTTC.

This chain's CDR3 is CASSSGTGGFYEQYF. The DNA for the CDR3 is TGTGCCAGCAGCTCAGGAACAGGGGGCTTCTACGAGCAGTACTTC. This chain links TRBV7-9 with TRBJ2-7; 9 nucleotides align to TRBD1. CDR1 is SEHNR, CDR2 FQNEAQ, per germline (reference sequence). The CDR3 length is 15 residues. The V segment lost 4 bases and the J segment 3 bases; nucleotides outside the gene matches: 7.

The V and J genes are TRBV9 and TRBJ2-3; 13 nucleotides align to TRBD2. CDR1 SGDLS and CDR2 YYNGEE come from the germline V gene. The trim removed 7 bases at V and 2 bases at J, leaving 4 bases unmatched. This CDR3 region has 15 residues. The CDR3 loop is CASPGLAGPTDTQYF. For the CDR3, the DNA is TGTGCCAGCCCGGGACTAGCGGGACCCACAGATACGCAGTATTTT.

CDR3 coding DNA: TGTGCCAGCAGCGAAGGGGGACATTCCTACAATGAGCAGTTCTTC. The encoded protein is CASSEGGHSYNEQFF. The gene calls are TRBV9 and TRBJ2-1; maybe TRBD1 (6 bases). V lost 3 bases and J lost 1, with 11 bases in between. This CDR3 comprises 15 residues. Germline CDR1 SGDLS, CDR2 YYNGEE.

The rearrangement joins TRBV9 to TRBJ1-1; D is uncertain. This CDR3 comprises 13 residues. Between the trimmed V and J ends, which lost 4 bases and 5 bases, there was a span of 12 bases. Germline V gene sequence: CDR1 SGDLS, CDR2 YYNGEE. The CDR3 DNA follows: TGTGCCAGCAGCACCCGGAGCGGGACTGAAGCTTTCTTT. This translates into CASSTRSGTEAFF.